This record covers a single T cell receptor beta chain. The specificity of this receptor is unknown. The input lacks base qualities; no much larger clone sits a single base away. Collaborating institutions collected whole blood in K2EDTA tubes following their own protocols. For TCRbeta analysis, collaborator samples were shipped as frozen whole blood, as isolated PBMCs, or as DNA extracted from either sample type. This specimen comes from a study of blood T cell repertoires in COVID-19 (dated by TCRdb to 2020 to 2021). General notes on the study: Samples covering the acute and convalescent phases of COVID-19 were provided by collaborators in the United States, Italy and Spain. The material from the prospective study consisted of cDNA or gDNA derived from T cells, B-cell-depleted T cells, or PBMCs. Deeply sampled blood TCRbeta repertoires from subjects exposed to, actively infected with, or recovered from COVID-19 were included in the dataset. The repertoires were made available in a free public database intended to serve as a resource for research on the immune response to SARS-CoV-2. Samples came from the ongoing ImmuneRACE study (first 160 participants) plus 1,254 subjects from 6 global collaborators. A de-identified subject ID, COVID-19 status, age in years and sex were almost always included in the sample metadata. HLA class I and class II types, where available, came from metadata supplied by the sample provider rather than from assay-based typing.

Beyond this particular receptor, the publication reports: Clinical and demographic metadata were provided uncurated, with the amount varying by source and participant.

The immunoSEQ Assay, a bias-controlled multiplex PCR, was used to amplify TCRbeta CDR3 regions from genomic DNA. Processing in the source paper ran as follows. Within the assay, amplification of reference gene primers was used to estimate how many nucleated cells each sample contained. To quantify the absolute abundance of each unique TCRbeta CDR3 rearrangement, sequence reads were collapsed and filtered. Productive Simpson clonality was computed per sample as the square root of Simpson's diversity index over productive rearrangements. TCRdb provides this immuneACCESS table in a form limited to in-frame rearrangements. Some clones are lacking; in checked studies, under half of them reflect an unresolved V gene, and why the rest are absent is not known. Clone size and V and J calls were adopted from that table, with D and trimming inferred from the DNA. Within this sample are roughly 39,000 clones, with approximately 85% of them counted one time only. Of the sample, over 3.5% is held by the ten largest clones.

Counted from cysteine to phenylalanine, this CDR3 has 13 amino acids. CDR3 DNA only is kept here, 39 bases in frame from base 1. CDR1 SQVTM and CDR2 ANQGSEA are derived from the germline V gene. Specimen: peripheral blood. This chain joins TRBV29-1 to TRBJ2-7; TRBD2 could be the D gene, as 6 bases match. The sequence was obtained from a man aged 55 to 70 with acute or convalescent COVID-19. The sequenced DNA: TGCAGTGCCCGGGGGACTGGGCGCTACGAGCAGTACTTC. This is translated as CSARGTGRYEQYF.